This TCR beta chain appears in the sequencing data of a study of OX40 agonist ivuxolimab in advanced cancers. Looking at the study overall: A mean age of roughly 62 years, range about 20 to 79, was recorded, and roughly 80% were male.

Autoimmune disease history or systemic immunosuppression led to patients being barred. Sequencing was performed with immunoSEQ multiplex PCR; in TCRdb, only in-frame clones are kept and a portion is missing. The table lists 90,000 or so clones, around 90% of them singletons, with 8.4% in the top ten. In germline, CDR1 is MNHEY, CDR2 SMNVEV (reference sequence). V gave up 7 bases and J gave up 0 bases, with 3 bases separating them. The CDR3 sequence is 12 residues long. Whole-study results and caveats: Among the lowest peripheral clonal expansion occurred in 0.1-3.0 mg/kg partial responders. Within 6 weeks, CD4+ and CD8+ blood T cells expanded clonally at 0.1 to 3.0 mg/kg.

This clone showed up just once. What it recognizes is unknown. The source is an adult with an advanced solid tumor such as melanoma, head and neck, liver or kidney cancer. The chain uses TRBV27 and TRBJ2-2; the D is unclear. The specimen was CD4+ or CD8+ T cells sorted from blood, collected in a trial of the OX40 agonist ivuxolimab. Here the CDR3 reads CASTPNTGELFF. CDR3 coding DNA: TGTGCCAGCACCCCGAACACCGGGGAGCTGTTTTTT.